Listed below are T cell receptor beta chains from one sample, sequenced in a study of T cell changes during pregnancy in multiple sclerosis. Data came from immunoSEQ multiplex PCR; TCRdb stores just in-frame clones and leaves some out. The sample shows some 14,000 clones, roughly nine tenths of them seen only once. The starting material was CD8+ T cells from peripheral blood mononuclear cells, obtained after pregnancy. These receptors were taken from a female donor in good health, enrolled as a control in a pregnancy study. Both conserved end residues are part of each CDR3. A D gene is named only where the DNA matches it firmly. Clone size, where shown, is once, few, many, or a class for clones that have expanded.

clone_size: once
j_call: TRBJ1-1
d_call: -
v_call: TRBV30
cdr3_nt: TGTGCCTGGAGTGTATCAAGAGACACTGAAGCTTTCTTT
cdr3_aa: CAWSVSRDTEAFF

clone_size: medium-sized
j_call: TRBJ2-7
d_call: TRBD2
v_call: TRBV6-4
cdr3_nt: TGTGCCAGCAGTGACCGCGCCGGGACTAGCGGGGTTCTGAACGAGCAGTACTTC
cdr3_aa: CASSDRAGTSGVLNEQYF

clone_size: -
j_call: TRBJ1-6
d_call: -
v_call: TRBV4-1
cdr3_nt: TGCGCCAGCAGCCAAGAACAGGGATATAATTCACCCCTCCACTTT
cdr3_aa: CASSQEQGYNSPLHF

clone_size: -
j_call: TRBJ1-6
d_call: -
v_call: TRBV7-6
cdr3_nt: TGTGCCAGCAGCAGAAATTCAGAAGGACAGTGGAGTAATTCACCCCTCCACTTT
cdr3_aa: CASSRNSEGQWSNSPLHF

clone_size: -
j_call: TRBJ1-1
d_call: TRBD1
v_call: TRBV6-6
cdr3_nt: TGTGCCAGCAGCCCATACCCTAAGACAGGGGGCTTCGAAGCTTTCTTT
cdr3_aa: CASSPYPKTGGFEAFF

clone_size: -
j_call: TRBJ2-1
d_call: TRBD2
v_call: TRBV27
cdr3_nt: TGTGCCAGCAGTCTAGGGACTAGCAGCTACAATGAGCAGTTCTTC
cdr3_aa: CASSLGTSSYNEQFF

clone_size: -
j_call: TRBJ1-5
d_call: -
v_call: TRBV4-1
cdr3_nt: TGCGCCAGCAGCCAAGTGACAGCAAATCAGCCCCAGCATTTT
cdr3_aa: CASSQVTANQPQHF

clone_size: -
j_call: TRBJ2-3
d_call: TRBD2
v_call: TRBV5-5
cdr3_nt: TGTGCCAGCTGTAAACCGGGACTAGATGCAGCAGATACGCAGTATTTT
cdr3_aa: CASCKPGLDAADTQYF

clone_size: once
j_call: TRBJ2-6
d_call: -
v_call: TRBV4-2
cdr3_nt: TGTGCCAGCAGCCAAGATAGGAGCTCTGGGGCCAACGTCCTGACTTTC
cdr3_aa: CASSQDRSSGANVLTF

clone_size: -
j_call: TRBJ1-5
d_call: -
v_call: TRBV9
cdr3_nt: TGTGCCAGCAGCGTAGATGGCAGGGACAATCAGCCCCAGCATTTT
cdr3_aa: CASSVDGRDNQPQHF

clone_size: -
j_call: TRBJ1-2
d_call: -
v_call: TRBV7-2
cdr3_nt: TGTGCCAGCAGCCCACGGGGAGCGAACTATGGCTACACCTTC
cdr3_aa: CASSPRGANYGYTF

clone_size: medium-sized
j_call: TRBJ2-7
d_call: -
v_call: TRBV29-1
cdr3_nt: TGCAGCGGGGTGGAGTCCTACGAGCAGTACTTC
cdr3_aa: CSGVESYEQYF

clone_size: -
j_call: TRBJ2-2
d_call: TRBD2
v_call: TRBV27
cdr3_nt: TGTGCCAGCAGTGCAGGGACTACTCTGGGTGGGGAGCTGTTTTTT
cdr3_aa: CASSAGTTLGGELFF

clone_size: -
j_call: TRBJ2-7
d_call: TRBD1
v_call: TRBV7-9
cdr3_nt: TGTGCCAGCAGCCCTTGGGACAGCTACGAGCAGTACTTC
cdr3_aa: CASSPWDSYEQYF

clone_size: -
j_call: TRBJ2-5
d_call: -
v_call: TRBV23-1
cdr3_nt: TGCGCCAGCAGCAATCGGTCTAGCGCTCTAGGGACCCAGTACTTC
cdr3_aa: CASSNRSSALGTQYF

clone_size: once
j_call: TRBJ2-7
d_call: -
v_call: TRBV30
cdr3_nt: TGTGCCTGGAGAGGTGGAGGGGCCTACGAGCAGTACTTC
cdr3_aa: CAWRGGGAYEQYF

clone_size: -
j_call: TRBJ2-7
d_call: -
v_call: TRBV7-9
cdr3_nt: TGTGCCACCTCTGCAGGATCCTACGAGCAGTACTTC
cdr3_aa: CATSAGSYEQYF

clone_size: -
j_call: TRBJ2-3
d_call: -
v_call: TRBV6-5
cdr3_nt: TGTGCCAGCAGTTCGGGGACACAAGATACGCAGTATTTT
cdr3_aa: CASSSGTQDTQYF

clone_size: medium-sized
j_call: TRBJ2-3
d_call: TRBD1
v_call: TRBV15
cdr3_nt: TGTGCCACCAGCAGCAGACCGGGACAGGGACCCGATACGCAGTATTTT
cdr3_aa: CATSSRPGQGPDTQYF

clone_size: -
j_call: TRBJ2-2
d_call: -
v_call: TRBV13
cdr3_nt: TGTGCCAGCAGCTTCGGCGGGGAGCTGTTTTTT
cdr3_aa: CASSFGGELFF

clone_size: -
j_call: TRBJ2-1
d_call: -
v_call: TRBV6-4
cdr3_nt: TGTGCCAGCAGTGACTCGGCGGGGGCCGGTGAGCAGTTCTTC
cdr3_aa: CASSDSAGAGEQFF

clone_size: -
j_call: TRBJ1-2
d_call: TRBD1
v_call: TRBV29-1
cdr3_nt: TGCAGCGCCAGAACAGGGGGCGTCTATGGCTACACCTTC
cdr3_aa: CSARTGGVYGYTF

clone_size: -
j_call: TRBJ2-3
d_call: -
v_call: TRBV7-6
cdr3_nt: TGTGCCAGCAGCTCCATCCGGGACTCGCCTCGAGATACGCAGTATTTT
cdr3_aa: CASSSIRDSPRDTQYF

clone_size: -
j_call: TRBJ2-3
d_call: TRBD2
v_call: TRBV10-3
cdr3_nt: TGTGCCATCAGTGAGTTGAACAGCGGGGGCACAGATACGCAGTATTTT
cdr3_aa: CAISELNSGGTDTQYF

clone_size: -
j_call: TRBJ2-7
d_call: -
v_call: TRBV28
cdr3_nt: TGTGCCAGCAGTTTAGGGGGGACCTCCTACGAGCAGTACTTC
cdr3_aa: CASSLGGTSYEQYF

clone_size: -
j_call: TRBJ2-5
d_call: TRBD2
v_call: TRBV2
cdr3_nt: TGTGCCAGCAGTGAGGGCCCTAGCGGCCAAGAGACCCAGTACTTC
cdr3_aa: CASSEGPSGQETQYF

clone_size: once
j_call: TRBJ2-1
d_call: -
v_call: TRBV7-8
cdr3_nt: TGTGCCAGCAGCTTAGTTGCGGGTGAGCAGTTCTTC
cdr3_aa: CASSLVAGEQFF

clone_size: -
j_call: TRBJ1-4
d_call: TRBD1
v_call: TRBV27
cdr3_nt: TGTGCCAGCAGTTTGGTCCCGACAGGGGCGGGGTACGAAAAACTGTTTTTT
cdr3_aa: CASSLVPTGAGYEKLFF

clone_size: once
j_call: TRBJ1-6
d_call: -
v_call: TRBV11-2
cdr3_nt: TGTGCCAGCAGCTCGACACAATATAATTCACCCCTCCACTTT
cdr3_aa: CASSSTQYNSPLHF

clone_size: -
j_call: TRBJ2-7
d_call: -
v_call: TRBV6-6
cdr3_nt: TGTGCCAGCACCCAACAGCAGTACCACGAGCAGTACTTC
cdr3_aa: CASTQQQYHEQYF

clone_size: once
j_call: TRBJ1-5
d_call: -
v_call: TRBV5-5
cdr3_nt: TGTGCCAGCAGCTTGGTCTGGGGTGGAGGGTCCCAGCATTTT
cdr3_aa: CASSLVWGGGSQHF